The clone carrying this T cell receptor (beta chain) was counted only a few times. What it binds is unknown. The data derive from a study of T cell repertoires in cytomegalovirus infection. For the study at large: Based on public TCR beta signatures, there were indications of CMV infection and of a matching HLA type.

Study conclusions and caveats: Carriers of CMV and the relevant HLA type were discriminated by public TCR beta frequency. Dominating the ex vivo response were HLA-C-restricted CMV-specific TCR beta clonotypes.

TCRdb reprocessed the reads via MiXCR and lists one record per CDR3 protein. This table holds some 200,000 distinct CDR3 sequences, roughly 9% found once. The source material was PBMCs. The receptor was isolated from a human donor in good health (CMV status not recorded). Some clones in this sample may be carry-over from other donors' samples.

In nucleotides, the CDR3 is TGTGCCAGCAGCGTAGGCCAGGGGATAAATGAGCAGTTCTTC. This translates into CASSVGQGINEQFF. The chain is built from TRBV9 and TRBJ2-1; a possible D gene is TRBD1 (6 bases). The length of the CDR3 is 14 residues. CDR1 is SGDLS, CDR2 YYNGEE, per germline. With 0 bases removed from V and 7 bases from J, the gap between germline ends came to 11 bases.